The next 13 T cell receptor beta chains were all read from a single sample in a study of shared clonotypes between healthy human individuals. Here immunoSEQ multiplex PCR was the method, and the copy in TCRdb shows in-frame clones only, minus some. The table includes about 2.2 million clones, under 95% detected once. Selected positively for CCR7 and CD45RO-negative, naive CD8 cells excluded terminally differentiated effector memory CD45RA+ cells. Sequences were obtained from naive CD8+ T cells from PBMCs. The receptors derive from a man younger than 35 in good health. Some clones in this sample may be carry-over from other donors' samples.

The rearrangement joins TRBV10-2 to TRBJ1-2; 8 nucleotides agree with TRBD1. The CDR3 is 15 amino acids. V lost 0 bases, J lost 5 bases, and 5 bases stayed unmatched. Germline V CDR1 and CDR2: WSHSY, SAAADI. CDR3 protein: CASSESYRGWYGYTF. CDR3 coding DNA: TGCGCCAGCAGTGAGTCCTACAGGGGGTGGTATGGCTACACCTTC.

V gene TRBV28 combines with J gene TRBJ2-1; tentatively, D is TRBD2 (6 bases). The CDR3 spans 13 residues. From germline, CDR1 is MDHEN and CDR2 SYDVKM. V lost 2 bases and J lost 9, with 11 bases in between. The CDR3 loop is CASSLPGSGEQFF. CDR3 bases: TGTGCCAGCAGTTTACCCGGGAGTGGTGAGCAGTTCTTC.

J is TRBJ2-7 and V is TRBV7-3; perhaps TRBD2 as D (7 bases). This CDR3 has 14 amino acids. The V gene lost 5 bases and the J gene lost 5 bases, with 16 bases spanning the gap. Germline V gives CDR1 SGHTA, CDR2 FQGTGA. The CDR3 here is CASSPRGGYHEQYF. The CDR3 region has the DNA TGTGCCAGCAGCCCTAGGGGGGGCTACCACGAGCAGTACTTC.

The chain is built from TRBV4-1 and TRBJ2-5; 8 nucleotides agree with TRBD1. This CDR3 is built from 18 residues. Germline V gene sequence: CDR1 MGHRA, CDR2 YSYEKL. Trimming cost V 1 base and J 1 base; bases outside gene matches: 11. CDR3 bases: TGCGCCAGCAGCCAAGGAAGACCCTTCGACAGGGGCCAAGAGACCCAGTACTTC. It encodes CASSQGRPFDRGQETQYF.

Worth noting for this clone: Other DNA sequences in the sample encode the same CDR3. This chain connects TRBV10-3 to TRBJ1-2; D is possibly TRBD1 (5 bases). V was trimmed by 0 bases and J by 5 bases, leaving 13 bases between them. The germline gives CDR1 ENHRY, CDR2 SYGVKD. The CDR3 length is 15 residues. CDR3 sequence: CAISESRGAYYGYTF. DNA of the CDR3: TGTGCCATCAGTGAGTCTAGGGGCGCGTATTATGGCTACACCTTC.

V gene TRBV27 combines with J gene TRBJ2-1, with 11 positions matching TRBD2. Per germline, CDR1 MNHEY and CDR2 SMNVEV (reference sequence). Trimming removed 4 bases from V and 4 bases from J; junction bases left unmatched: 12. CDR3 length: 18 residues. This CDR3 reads CASSSPLLAGAPYNEQFF. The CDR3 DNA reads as TGTGCCAGCAGTTCCCCCTTACTAGCGGGGGCCCCTTACAATGAGCAGTTCTTC.

CDR3 in amino acids: CASSGQGAPSGYGYTF. In nucleotides, the CDR3 is TGTGCCAGCTCAGGACAGGGGGCGCCGAGTGGCTATGGCTACACCTTC. The chain uses TRBV14 and TRBJ1-2, with TRBD1 matching 11 bases. This CDR3 region has 16 residues. The germline CDR1 and CDR2 sequences are SGHDN and FVKESK. V lost 8 bases and J lost 4; bases outside the gene matches: 12. Drawing the rest from reference TRBV14 and TRBJ1-2, the complete variable domain is EAGVTQFPSHSVIEKGQTVTLRCDPISGHDNLYWYRRVMGKEIKFLLHFVKESKQDESGMPNNRFLAERTGGTYSTLKVQPAELEDSGVYFCASSGQGAPSGYGYTFGSGTRLTVV.

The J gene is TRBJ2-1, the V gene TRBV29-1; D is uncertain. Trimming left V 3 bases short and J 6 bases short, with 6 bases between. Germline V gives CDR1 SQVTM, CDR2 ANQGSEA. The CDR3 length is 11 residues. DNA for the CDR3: TGCAGCGTTGACAGTTTCAATGAGCAGTTCTTC. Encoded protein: CSVDSFNEQFF.

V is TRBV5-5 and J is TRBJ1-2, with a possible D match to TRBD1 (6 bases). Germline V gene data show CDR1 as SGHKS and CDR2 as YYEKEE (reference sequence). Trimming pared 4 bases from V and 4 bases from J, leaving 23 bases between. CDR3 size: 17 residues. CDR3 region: CASSGRDIRGWGYGYTF. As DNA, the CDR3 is TGTGCCAGCAGCGGCCGGGACATCCGAGGATGGGGCTATGGCTACACCTTC. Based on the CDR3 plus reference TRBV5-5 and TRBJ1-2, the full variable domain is DAGVTQSPTHLIKTRGQQVTLRCSPISGHKSVSWYQQVLGQGPQFIFQYYEKEERGRGNFPDRFSARQFPNYSSELNVNALLLGDSALYLCASSGRDIRGWGYGYTFGSGTRLTVV.

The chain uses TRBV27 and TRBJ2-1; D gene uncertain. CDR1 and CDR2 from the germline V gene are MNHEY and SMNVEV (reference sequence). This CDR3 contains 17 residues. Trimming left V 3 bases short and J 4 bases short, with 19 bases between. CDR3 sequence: CASSFFPGRDPYNEQFF. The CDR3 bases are TGTGCCAGCAGTTTTTTCCCTGGGCGCGACCCATACAATGAGCAGTTCTTC.

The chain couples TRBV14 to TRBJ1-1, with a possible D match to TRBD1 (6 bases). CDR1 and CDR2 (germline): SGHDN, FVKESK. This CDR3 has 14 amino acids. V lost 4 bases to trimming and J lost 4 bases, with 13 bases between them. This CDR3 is CASSRRGAGTEAFF. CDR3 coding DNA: TGTGCCAGCAGCCGGAGGGGGGCCGGCACTGAAGCTTTCTTT.

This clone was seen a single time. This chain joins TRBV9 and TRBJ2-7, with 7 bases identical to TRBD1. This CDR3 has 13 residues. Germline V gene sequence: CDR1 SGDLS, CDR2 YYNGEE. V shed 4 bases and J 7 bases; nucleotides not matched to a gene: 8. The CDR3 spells CASSFGTVNEQYF. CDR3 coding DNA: TGTGCCAGCAGCTTCGGGACAGTCAATGAGCAGTACTTC.

CDR3 sequence (DNA): TGTGCCAGCAGCTCGCACCAAGACGCCGGCTACACCTTC. It codes for CASSSHQDAGYTF. This chain uses TRBV7-2 with TRBJ1-2; D not certain. CDR1 and CDR2 (germline): SGHTA, FQGNSA. V was clipped by 4 bases and J by 8 bases, with 14 bases between them. The CDR3 runs to 13 residues.